The present TCR beta chain was sequenced within a study of beta chain features in type 1 diabetes. The study's findings and limits: For patients, the naive, central memory and Treg TCRB repertoires appeared more alike than for healthy donors.

On this clone itself: Its antigen is unidentified.

CDR1 is MGHRA, CDR2 YSYEKL, per germline. V dropped 0 bases and J dropped 6; count of bases not matched to a gene: 4. The CDR3 runs 14 residues. The investigators reverse transcribed all of the isolated RNA, so they sequenced expressed TCRB transcripts. The read count averaged about 3.6 million across naive, central memory and regulatory T cell samples. Data came from immunoSEQ multiplex PCR; TCRdb stores just in-frame clones and leaves some out. Of about 350,000 clones in the sample, about 20% were seen once. The sample consisted of naive CD4+ T cells from blood. The chain links TRBV4-1 to TRBJ2-5; 7 nucleotides agree with TRBD1. The sequence was obtained from a woman younger than 35 in good health. The CDR3 DNA follows: TGCGCCAGCAGCCAAGATGACAGGGTCAAGACCCAGTACTTC. Protein sequence: CASSQDDRVKTQYF.